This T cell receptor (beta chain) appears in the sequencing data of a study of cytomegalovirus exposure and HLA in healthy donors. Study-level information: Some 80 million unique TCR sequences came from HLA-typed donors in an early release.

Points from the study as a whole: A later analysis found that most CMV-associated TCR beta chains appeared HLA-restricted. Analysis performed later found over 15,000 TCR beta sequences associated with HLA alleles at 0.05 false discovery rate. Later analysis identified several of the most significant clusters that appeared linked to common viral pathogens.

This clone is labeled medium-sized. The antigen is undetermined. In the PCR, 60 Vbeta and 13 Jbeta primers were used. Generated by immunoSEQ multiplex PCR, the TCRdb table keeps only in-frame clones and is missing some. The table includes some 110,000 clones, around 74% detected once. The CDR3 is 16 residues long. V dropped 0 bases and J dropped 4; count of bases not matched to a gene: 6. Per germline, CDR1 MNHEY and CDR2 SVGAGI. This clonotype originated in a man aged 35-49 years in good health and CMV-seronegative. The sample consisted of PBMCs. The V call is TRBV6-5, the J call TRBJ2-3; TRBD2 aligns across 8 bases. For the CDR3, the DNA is TGTGCCAGCAGTTACTCCGGGACTAGTAGTCCAGATACGCAGTATTTT. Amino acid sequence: CASSYSGTSSPDTQYF.